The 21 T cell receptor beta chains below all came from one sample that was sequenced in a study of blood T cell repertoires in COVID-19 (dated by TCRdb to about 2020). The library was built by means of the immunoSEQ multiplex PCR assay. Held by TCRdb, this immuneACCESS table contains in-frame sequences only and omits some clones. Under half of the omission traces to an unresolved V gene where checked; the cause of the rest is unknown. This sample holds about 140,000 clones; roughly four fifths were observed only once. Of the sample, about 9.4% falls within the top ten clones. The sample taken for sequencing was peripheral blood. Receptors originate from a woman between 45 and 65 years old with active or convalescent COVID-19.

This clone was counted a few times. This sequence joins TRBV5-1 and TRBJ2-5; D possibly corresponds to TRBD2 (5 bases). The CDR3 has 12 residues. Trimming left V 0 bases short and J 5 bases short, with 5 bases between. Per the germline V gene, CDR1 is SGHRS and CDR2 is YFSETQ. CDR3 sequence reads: CASSLAGETQYF. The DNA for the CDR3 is TGCGCCAGCAGCTTGGCGGGGGAGACCCAGTACTTC.

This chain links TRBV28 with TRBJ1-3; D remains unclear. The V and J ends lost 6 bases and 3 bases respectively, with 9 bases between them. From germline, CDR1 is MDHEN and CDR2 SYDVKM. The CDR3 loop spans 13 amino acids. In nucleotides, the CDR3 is TGTGCCAGCAGCCCCCGGTTTGGAAACACCATATATTTT. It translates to CASSPRFGNTIYF.

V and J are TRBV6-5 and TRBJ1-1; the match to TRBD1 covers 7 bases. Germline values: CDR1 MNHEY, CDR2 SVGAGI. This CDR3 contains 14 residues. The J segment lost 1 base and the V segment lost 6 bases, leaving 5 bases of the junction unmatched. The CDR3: CASRTGQTNTEAFF. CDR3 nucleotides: TGTGCCAGCAGAACGGGACAGACGAACACTGAAGCTTTCTTT.

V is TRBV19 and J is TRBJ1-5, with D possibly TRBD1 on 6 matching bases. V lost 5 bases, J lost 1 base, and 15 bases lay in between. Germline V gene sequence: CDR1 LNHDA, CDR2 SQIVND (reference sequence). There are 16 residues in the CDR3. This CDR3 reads CASSPTGILSNQPQHF. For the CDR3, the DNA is TGTGCCAGTAGTCCTACAGGGATTTTGAGCAATCAGCCCCAGCATTTT.

The CDR3 loop is CASSLFGGSEQFF. The DNA of the CDR3 is TGTGCCAGCAGCTTATTCGGGGGGAGTGAGCAGTTCTTC. The chain has TRBV7-2 and TRBJ2-1, with 7 bases identical to TRBD2. This CDR3 has 13 residues. The V gene end was trimmed by 2 bases and the J gene end by 9 bases; junction bases not matched to a gene: 4. CDR1 is SGHTA and CDR2 is FQGNSA in the germline V gene.

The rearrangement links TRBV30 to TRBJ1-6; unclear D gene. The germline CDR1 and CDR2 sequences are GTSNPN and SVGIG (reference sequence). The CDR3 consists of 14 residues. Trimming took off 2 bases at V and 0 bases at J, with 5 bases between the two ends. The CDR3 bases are TGTGCCTGGAGTCGCAGCTCCTATAATTCACCCCTCCACTTT. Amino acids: CAWSRSSYNSPLHF.

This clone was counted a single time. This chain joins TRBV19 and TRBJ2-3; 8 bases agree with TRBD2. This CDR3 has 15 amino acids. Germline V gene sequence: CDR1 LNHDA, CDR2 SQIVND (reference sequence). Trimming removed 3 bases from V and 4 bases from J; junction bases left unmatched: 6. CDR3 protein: CASSILGLDADTQYF. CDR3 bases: TGTGCCAGTAGTATTCTGGGACTAGATGCAGATACGCAGTATTTT.

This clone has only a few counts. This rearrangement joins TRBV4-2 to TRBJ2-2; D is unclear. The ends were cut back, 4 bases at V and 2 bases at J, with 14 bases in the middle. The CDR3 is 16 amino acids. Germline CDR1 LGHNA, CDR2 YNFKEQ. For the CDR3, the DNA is TGTGCCAGCAGCCCGGGTGAGTTCCCTAACACCGGGGAGCTGTTTTTT. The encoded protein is CASSPGEFPNTGELFF.

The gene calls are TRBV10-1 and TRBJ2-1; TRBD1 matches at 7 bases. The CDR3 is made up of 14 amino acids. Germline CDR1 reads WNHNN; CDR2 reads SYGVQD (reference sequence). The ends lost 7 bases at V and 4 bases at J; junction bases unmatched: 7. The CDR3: CASISGTEYNEQFF. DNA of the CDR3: TGCGCCAGCATTTCCGGGACAGAATACAATGAGCAGTTCTTC.

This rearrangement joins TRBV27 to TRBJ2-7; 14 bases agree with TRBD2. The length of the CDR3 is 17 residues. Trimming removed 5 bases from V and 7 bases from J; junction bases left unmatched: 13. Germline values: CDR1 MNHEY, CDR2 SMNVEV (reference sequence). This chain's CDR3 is CASSPIPRLAGGQEQYF. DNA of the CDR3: TGTGCCAGCAGTCCCATTCCTCGACTAGCGGGAGGGCAGGAGCAGTACTTC.

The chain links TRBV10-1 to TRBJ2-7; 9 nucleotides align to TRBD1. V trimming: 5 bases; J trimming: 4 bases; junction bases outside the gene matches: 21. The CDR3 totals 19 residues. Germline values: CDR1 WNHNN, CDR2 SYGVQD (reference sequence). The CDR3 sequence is CASSPDRGAPRAGRYEQYF. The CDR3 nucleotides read TGCGCCAGCAGTCCGGACAGGGGCGCCCCCCGAGCGGGGCGGTACGAGCAGTACTTC.

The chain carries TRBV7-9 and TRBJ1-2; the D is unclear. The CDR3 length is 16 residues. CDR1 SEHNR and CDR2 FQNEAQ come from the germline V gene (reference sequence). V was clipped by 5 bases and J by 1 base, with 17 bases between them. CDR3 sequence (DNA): TGTGCCAGCAGCCCCCGAAACCAGACACATAACTATGGCTACACCTTC. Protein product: CASSPRNQTHNYGYTF.

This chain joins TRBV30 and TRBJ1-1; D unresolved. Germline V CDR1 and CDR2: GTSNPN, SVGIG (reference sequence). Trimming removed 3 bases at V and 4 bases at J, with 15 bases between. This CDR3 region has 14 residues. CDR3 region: CAWSTDTQVTEAFF. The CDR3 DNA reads TGTGCCTGGAGCACAGACACCCAAGTCACTGAAGCTTTCTTT.

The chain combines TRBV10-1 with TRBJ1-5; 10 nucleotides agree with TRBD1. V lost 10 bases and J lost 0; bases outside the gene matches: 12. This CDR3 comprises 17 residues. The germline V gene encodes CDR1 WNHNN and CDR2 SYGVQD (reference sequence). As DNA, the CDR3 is TGCGCCAACCCGACAGGGGGCCGGGAGTATAGCAATCAGCCCCAGCATTTT. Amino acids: CANPTGGREYSNQPQHF.

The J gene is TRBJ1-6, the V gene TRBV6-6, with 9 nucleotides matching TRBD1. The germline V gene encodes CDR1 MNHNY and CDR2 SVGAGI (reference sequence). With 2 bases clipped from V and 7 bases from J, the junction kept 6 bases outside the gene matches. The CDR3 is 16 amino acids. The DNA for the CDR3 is TGTGCCAGCAGTTACCGGGACAGGGAGGGGAATTCACCCCTCCACTTT. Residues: CASSYRDREGNSPLHF.

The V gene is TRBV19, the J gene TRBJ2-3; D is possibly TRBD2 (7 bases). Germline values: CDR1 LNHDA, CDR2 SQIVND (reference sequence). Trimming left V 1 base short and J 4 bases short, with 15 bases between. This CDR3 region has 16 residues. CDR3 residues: CASSIGRGARPDTQYF. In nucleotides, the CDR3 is TGTGCCAGTAGTATAGGTCGGGGGGCCAGACCAGATACGCAGTATTTT.

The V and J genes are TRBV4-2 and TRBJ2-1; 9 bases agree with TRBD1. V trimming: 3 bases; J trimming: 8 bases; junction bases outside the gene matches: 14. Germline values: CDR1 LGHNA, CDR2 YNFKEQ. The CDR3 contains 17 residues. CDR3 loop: CASSQIVTGTGHHEQFF. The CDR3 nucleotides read TGTGCCAGCAGCCAGATCGTGACCGGGACAGGGCATCATGAGCAGTTCTTC.

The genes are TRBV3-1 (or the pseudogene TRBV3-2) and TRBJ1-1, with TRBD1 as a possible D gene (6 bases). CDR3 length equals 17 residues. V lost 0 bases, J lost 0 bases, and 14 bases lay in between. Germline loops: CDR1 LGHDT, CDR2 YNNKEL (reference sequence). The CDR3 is CASSQEIAAGVNTEAFF. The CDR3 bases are TGTGCCAGCAGCCAAGAAATCGCCGCAGGGGTGAACACTGAAGCTTTCTTT.

CDR3 DNA: TGTGCCAGCAGCTCCCGAGGGGGCGCCTTTAATGAGCAGTTCTTC. Translating it yields CASSSRGGAFNEQFF. This chain links TRBV7-2 with TRBJ2-1; 7 bases fit TRBD1. The CDR3 has 15 amino acids. The germline CDR1 and CDR2 sequences are SGHTA and FQGNSA. V shed 4 bases and J 7 bases; nucleotides not matched to a gene: 10.

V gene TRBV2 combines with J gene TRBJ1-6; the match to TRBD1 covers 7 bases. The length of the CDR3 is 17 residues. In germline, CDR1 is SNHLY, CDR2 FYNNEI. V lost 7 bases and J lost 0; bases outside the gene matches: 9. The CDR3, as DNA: TGTGCCAGCACGGGTCGAGGGGGCAGCTCCTATAATTCACCCCTCCACTTT. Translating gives CASTGRGGSSYNSPLHF.

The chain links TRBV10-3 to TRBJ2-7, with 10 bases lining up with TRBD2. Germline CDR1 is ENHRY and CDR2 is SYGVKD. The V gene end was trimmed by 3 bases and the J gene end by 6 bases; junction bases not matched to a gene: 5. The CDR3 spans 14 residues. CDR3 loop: CAISEPLAGGEQYF. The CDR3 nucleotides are TGTGCCATCAGTGAACCGTTAGCGGGAGGCGAGCAGTACTTC.